The present T cell receptor (beta chain) was sequenced within a study of glioma-infiltrating T cells after dendritic cell vaccination. As for the study in general: Monocyte-derived dendritic cells, cultured six to seven days with IL-4 and GM-CSF, were pulsed with autologous tumor lysate. Dendritic cell vaccine was injected intradermally three times, biweekly.

Indicated time point: after dendritic cell vaccination, including at tumor progression/relapse. Amplification used 60 V beta primers and 13 J beta primers. Some clones are missing from TCRdb's copy, which holds only in-frame ones; the method was immunoSEQ multiplex PCR. The table lists approximately 110,000 clones, nearly 90% of them singletons, with approximately 2.7% in the top ten. This TCR came from a human donor with glioblastoma. The starting material was blood, obtained after dendritic cell vaccination.

The CDR3 coding sequence is TGTGCCAGTAGCCATCCTGGGGGCATGAACACTGAAGCTTTCTTT. It yields the protein CASSHPGGMNTEAFF. The genes are TRBV19 and TRBJ1-1, with TRBD1 as a possible D gene (6 bases). V was pared by 6 bases and J by 0 bases, with 14 bases between. Germline V gives CDR1 LNHDA, CDR2 SQIVND (reference sequence). The CDR3 covers 15 residues.